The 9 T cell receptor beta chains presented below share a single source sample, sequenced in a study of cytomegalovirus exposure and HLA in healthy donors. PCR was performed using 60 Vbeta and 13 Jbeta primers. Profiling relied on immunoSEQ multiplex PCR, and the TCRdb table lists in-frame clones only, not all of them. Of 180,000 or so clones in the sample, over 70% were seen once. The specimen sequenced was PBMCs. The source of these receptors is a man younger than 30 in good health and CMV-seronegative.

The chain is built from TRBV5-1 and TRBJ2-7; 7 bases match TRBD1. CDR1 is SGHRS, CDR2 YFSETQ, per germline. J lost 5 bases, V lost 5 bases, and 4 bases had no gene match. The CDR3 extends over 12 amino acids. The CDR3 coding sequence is TGCGCCAGCAGTCAAACAGGGGACGAGCAGTACTTC. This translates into CASSQTGDEQYF.

The CDR3 sequence: CASSNPGTEQFF. The DNA of the CDR3 is TGTGCCAGTAGTAACCCTGGGACAGAGCAGTTCTTC. This sequence joins TRBV19 and TRBJ2-1; weak D call: TRBD1 (6 bases). Looked up from germline, CDR1 is LNHDA and CDR2 is SQIVND (reference sequence). The CDR3 covers 12 residues. V was cut by 4 bases and J by 10 bases, with 11 bases left in between.

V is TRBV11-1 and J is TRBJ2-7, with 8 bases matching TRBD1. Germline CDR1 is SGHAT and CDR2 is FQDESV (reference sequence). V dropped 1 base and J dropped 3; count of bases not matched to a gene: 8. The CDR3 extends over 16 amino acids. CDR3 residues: CASSLDRSGGGYEQYF. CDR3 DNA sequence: TGTGCCAGCAGCTTAGATCGTTCAGGGGGCGGCTACGAGCAGTACTTC.

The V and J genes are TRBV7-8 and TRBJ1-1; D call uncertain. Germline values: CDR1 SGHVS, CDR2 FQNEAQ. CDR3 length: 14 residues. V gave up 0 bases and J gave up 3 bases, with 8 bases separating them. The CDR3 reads CASSLALADTEAFF. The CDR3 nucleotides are TGTGCCAGCAGCTTAGCGCTGGCGGACACTGAAGCTTTCTTT.

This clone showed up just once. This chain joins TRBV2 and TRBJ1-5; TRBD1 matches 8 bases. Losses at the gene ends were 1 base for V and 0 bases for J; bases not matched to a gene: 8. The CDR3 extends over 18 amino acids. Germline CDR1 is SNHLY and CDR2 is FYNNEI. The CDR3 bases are TGTGCCAGCAGTGAAGGACAGGGGACCCTTTATAGCAATCAGCCCCAGCATTTT. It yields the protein CASSEGQGTLYSNQPQHF.

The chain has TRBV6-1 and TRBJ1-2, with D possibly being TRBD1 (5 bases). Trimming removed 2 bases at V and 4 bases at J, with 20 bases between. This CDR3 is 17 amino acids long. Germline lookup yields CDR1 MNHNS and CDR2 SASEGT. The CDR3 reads CASSEKNRHKDGYGYTF. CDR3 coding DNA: TGTGCCAGCAGTGAAAAGAACAGGCATAAAGACGGCTATGGCTACACCTTC.

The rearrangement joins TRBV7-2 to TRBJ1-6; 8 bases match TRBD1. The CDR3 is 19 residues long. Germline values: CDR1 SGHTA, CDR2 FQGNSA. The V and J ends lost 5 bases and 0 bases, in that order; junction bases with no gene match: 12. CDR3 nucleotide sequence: TGTGCCAGCAGCCCTGACTCTAGGACAGGGTCCTCCTATAATTCACCCCTCCACTTT. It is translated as CASSPDSRTGSSYNSPLHF.

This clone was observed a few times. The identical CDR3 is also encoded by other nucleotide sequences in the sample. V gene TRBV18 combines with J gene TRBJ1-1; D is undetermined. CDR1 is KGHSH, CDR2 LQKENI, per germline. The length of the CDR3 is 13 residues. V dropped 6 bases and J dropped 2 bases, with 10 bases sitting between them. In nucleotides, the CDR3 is TGTGCCAGCTCGCCCCAGGTTAACACTGAAGCTTTCTTT. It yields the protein CASSPQVNTEAFF.

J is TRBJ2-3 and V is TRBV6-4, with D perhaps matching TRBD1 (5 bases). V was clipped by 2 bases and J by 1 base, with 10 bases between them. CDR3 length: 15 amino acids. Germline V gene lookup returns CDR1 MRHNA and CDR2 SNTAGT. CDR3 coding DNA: TGTGCCAGCAGTGACAGGGGTGGAGGCACAGATACGCAGTATTTT. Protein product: CASSDRGGGTDTQYF.